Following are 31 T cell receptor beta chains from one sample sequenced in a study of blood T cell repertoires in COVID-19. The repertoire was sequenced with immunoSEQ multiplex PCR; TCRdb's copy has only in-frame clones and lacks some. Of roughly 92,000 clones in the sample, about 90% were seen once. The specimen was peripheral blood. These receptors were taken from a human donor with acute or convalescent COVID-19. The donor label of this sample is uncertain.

The CDR3: CASSQDRETSGNNEQFF. The DNA for the CDR3 is TGTGCCAGCAGCCAAGATCGGGAGACTAGCGGAAACAATGAGCAGTTCTTC. The chain recombines TRBV3-1 (or the pseudogene TRBV3-2) with TRBJ2-1, with 9 bases identical to TRBD2. The CDR3 runs 17 residues. Germline trimming cut 0 bases from V and 5 bases from J; bases unmatched to any gene: 8. Germline CDR1 is LGHDT and CDR2 is YNNKEL (reference sequence).

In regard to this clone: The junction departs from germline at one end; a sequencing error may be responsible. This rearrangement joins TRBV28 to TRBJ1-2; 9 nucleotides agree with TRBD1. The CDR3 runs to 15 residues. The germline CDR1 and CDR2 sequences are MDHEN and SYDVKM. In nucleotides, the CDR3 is TGTGCCAGCAGTACAACAGGGGGCGAAAGAGAGGGGTCGGAGTTC. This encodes CASSTTGGEREGSEF.

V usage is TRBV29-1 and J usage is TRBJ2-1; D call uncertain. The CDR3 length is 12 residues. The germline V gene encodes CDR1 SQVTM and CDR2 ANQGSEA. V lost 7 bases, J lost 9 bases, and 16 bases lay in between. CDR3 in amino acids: CSGRSSPVEQFF. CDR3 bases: TGCAGCGGGAGATCCAGTCCCGTTGAGCAGTTCTTC.

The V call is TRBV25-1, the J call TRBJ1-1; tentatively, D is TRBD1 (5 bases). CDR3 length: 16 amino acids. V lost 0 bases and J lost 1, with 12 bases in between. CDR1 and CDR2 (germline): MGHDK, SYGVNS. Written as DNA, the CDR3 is TGTGCCAGCAGTGAATACGGGGCGGGGCCGAACACTGAAGCTTTCTTT. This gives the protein CASSEYGAGPNTEAFF.

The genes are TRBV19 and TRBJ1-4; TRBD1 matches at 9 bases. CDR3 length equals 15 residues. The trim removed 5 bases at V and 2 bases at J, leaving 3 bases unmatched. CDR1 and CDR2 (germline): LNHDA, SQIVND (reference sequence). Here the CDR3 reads CASSDRGGTNEKLFF. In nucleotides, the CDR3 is TGTGCCAGTAGTGACAGGGGGGGTACTAATGAAAAACTGTTTTTT.

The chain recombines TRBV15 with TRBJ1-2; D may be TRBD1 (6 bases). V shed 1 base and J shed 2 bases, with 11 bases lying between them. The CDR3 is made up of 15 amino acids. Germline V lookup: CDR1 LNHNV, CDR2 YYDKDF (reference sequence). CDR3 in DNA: TGTGCCACCAGCAGAGGGGACACCGCAAACTATGGCTACACCTTC. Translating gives CATSRGDTANYGYTF.

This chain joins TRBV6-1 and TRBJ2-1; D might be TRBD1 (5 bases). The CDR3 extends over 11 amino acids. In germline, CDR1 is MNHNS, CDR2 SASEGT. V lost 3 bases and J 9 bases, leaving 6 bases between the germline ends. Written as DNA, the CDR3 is TGTGCCAGCAGTGACAGGGCTGAGCAGTTCTTC. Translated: CASSDRAEQFF.

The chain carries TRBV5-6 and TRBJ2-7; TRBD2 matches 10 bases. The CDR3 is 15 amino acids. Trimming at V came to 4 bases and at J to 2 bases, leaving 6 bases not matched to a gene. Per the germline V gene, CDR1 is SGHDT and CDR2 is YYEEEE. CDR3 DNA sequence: TGTGCCAGCAGCCCTAAGGGACTAGCGACCTACGAGCAGTACTTC. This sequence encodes CASSPKGLATYEQYF.

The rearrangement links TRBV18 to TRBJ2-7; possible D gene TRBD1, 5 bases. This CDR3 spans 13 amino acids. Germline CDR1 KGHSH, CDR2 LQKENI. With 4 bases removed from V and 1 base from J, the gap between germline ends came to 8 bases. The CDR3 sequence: CASSLQGSYEQYF. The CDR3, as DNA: TGTGCCAGCTCACTCCAGGGTTCCTACGAGCAGTACTTC.

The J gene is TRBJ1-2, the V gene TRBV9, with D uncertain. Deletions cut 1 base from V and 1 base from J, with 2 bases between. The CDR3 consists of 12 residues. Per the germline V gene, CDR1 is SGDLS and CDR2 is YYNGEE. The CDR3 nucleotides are TGTGCCAGCAGCGTATATAACTATGGCTACACCTTC. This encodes CASSVYNYGYTF.

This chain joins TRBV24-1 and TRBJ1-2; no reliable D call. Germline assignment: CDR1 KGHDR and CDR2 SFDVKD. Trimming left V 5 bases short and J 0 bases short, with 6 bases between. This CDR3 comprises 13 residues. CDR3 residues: CATSVTTNYGYTF. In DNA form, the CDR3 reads TGTGCCACCAGTGTTACTACTAACTATGGCTACACCTTC.

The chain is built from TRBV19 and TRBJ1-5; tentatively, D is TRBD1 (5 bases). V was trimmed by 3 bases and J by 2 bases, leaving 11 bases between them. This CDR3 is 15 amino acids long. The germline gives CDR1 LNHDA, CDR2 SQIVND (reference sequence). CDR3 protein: CASSMTGGGNQPQHF. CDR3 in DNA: TGTGCCAGTAGTATGACCGGGGGTGGCAATCAGCCCCAGCATTTT.

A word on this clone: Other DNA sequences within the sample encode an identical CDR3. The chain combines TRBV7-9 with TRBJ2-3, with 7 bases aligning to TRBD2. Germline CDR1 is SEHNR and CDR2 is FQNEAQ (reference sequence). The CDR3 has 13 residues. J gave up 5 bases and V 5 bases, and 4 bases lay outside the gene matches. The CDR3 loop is CASSRTSEDTQYF. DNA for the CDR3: TGTGCCAGCAGCCGTACTAGCGAAGATACGCAGTATTTT.

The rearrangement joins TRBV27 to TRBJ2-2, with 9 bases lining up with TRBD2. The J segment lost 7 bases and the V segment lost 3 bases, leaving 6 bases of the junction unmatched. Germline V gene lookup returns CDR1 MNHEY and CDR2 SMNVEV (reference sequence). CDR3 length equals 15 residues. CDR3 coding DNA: TGTGCCAGCAGTTTCTCCGGGACTAGCCTCGGGGAGCTGTTTTTT. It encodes CASSFSGTSLGELFF.

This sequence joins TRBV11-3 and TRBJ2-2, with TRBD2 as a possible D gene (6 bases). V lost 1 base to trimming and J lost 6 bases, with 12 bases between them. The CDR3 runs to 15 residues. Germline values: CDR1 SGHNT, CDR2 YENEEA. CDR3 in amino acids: CASSLGGDRAGELFF. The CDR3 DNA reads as TGTGCCAGCAGCTTAGGGGGGGATAGAGCCGGGGAGCTGTTTTTT.

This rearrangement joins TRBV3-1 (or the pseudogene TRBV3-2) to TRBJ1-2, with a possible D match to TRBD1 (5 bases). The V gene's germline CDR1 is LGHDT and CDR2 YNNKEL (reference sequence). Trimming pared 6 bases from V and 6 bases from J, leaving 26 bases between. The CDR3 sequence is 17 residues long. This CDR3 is CASRNRGSWRSGDGYTF. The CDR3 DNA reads TGTGCCAGCAGAAACCGGGGGTCATGGAGAAGTGGGGATGGCTACACCTTC.

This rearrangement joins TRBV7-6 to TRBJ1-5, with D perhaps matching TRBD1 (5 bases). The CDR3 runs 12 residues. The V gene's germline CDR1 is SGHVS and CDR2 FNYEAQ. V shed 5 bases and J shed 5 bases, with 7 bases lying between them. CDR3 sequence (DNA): TGTGCCAGCAGCCAAGGGGATCAGCCCCAGCATTTT. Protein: CASSQGDQPQHF.

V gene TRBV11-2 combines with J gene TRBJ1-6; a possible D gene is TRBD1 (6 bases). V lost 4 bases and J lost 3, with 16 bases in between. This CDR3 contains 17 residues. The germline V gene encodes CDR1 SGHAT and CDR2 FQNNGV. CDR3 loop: CASSSSGTPFYNSPLHF. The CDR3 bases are TGTGCCAGCAGCTCTTCCGGGACACCCTTCTATAATTCACCCCTCCACTTT.

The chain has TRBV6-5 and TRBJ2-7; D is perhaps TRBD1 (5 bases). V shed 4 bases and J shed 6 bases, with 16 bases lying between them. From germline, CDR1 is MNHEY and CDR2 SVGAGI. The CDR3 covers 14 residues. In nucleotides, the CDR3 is TGTGCCAGCAGTTTTGGGGCAGGGTTCAGCGAGCAGTACTTC. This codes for CASSFGAGFSEQYF.

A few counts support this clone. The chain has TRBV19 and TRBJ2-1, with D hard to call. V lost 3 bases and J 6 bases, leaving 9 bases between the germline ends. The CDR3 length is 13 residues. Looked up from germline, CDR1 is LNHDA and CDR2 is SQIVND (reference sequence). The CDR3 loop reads CASSMYSVNEQFF. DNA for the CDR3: TGTGCCAGTAGTATGTACAGTGTCAATGAGCAGTTCTTC. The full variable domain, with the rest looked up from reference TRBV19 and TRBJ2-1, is DGGITQSPKYLFRKEGQNVTLSCEQNLNHDAMYWYRQDPGQGLRLIYYSQIVNDFQKGDIAEGYSVSREKKESFPLTVTSAQKNPTAFYLCASSMYSVNEQFFGPGTRLTVL.

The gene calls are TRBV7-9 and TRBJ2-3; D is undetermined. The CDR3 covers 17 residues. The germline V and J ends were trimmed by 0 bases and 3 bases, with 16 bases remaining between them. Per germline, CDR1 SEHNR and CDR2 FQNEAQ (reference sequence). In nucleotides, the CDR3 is TGTGCCAGCAGCTTAGCTCAAGGAAGGCGGCCGACAGATACGCAGTATTTT. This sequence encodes CASSLAQGRRPTDTQYF. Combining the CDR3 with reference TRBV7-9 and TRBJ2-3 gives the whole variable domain DTGVSQNPRHKITKRGQNVTFRCDPISEHNRLYWYRQTLGQGPEFLTYFQNEAQLEKSRLLSDRFSAERPKGSFSTLEIQRTEQGDSAMYLCASSLAQGRRPTDTQYFGPGTRLTVL.

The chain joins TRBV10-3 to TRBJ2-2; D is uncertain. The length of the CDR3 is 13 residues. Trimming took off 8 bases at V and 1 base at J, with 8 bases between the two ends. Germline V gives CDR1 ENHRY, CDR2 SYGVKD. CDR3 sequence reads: CAIGPGNTGELFF. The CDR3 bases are TGTGCCATCGGCCCAGGGAACACCGGGGAGCTGTTTTTT.

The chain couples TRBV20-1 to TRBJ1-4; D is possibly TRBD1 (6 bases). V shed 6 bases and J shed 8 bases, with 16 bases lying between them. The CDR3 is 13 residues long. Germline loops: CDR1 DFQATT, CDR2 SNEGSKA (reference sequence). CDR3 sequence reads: CSASTGSREKLFF. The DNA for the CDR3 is TGCAGTGCCAGTACAGGGAGTAGGGAAAAACTGTTTTTT.

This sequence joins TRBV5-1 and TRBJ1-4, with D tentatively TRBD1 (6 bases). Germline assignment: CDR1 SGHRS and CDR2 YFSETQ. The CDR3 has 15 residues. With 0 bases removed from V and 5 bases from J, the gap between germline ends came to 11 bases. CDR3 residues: CASSLGQAGNEKLFF. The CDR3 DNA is TGCGCCAGCAGCTTGGGACAGGCCGGGAATGAAAAACTGTTTTTT.

The CDR3: CASSQDWGGNEQYF. The DNA for the CDR3 is TGTGCCAGCAGCCAAGATTGGGGAGGAAACGAGCAGTACTTC. The chain couples TRBV14 to TRBJ2-7; D might be TRBD2 (6 bases). V lost 0 bases and J 5 bases, leaving 11 bases between the germline ends. From germline, CDR1 is SGHDN and CDR2 FVKESK. The CDR3 contains 14 residues.

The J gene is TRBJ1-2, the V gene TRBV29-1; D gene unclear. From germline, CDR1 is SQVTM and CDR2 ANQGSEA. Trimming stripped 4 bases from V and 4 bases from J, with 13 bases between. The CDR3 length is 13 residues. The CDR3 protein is CSVVGSQFYGYTF. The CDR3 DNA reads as TGCAGCGTTGTAGGGAGCCAGTTCTATGGCTACACCTTC.

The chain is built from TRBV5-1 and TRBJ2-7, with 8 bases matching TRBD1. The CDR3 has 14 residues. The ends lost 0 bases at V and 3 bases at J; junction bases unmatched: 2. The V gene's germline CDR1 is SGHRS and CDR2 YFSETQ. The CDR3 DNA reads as TGCGCCAGCAGCTTGGATACAGGGGGCTACGAGCAGTACTTC. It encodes CASSLDTGGYEQYF.

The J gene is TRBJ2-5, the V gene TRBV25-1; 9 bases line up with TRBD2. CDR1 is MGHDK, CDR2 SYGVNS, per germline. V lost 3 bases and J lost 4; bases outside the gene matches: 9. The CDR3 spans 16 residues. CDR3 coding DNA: TGTGCCAGCAGTGACCCCAGGCGGGGGGGCATAGAGACCCAGTACTTC. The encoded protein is CASSDPRRGGIETQYF. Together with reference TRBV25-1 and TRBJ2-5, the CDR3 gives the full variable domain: EADIYQTPRYLVIGTGKKITLECSQTMGHDKMYWYQQDPGMELHLIHYSYGVNSTEKGDLSSESTVSRIRTEHFPLTLESARPSHTSQYLCASSDPRRGGIETQYFGPGTRLLVL.

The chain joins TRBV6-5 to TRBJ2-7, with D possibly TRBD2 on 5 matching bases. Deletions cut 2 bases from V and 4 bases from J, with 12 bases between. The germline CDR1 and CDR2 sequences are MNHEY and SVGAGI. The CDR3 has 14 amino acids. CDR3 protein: CASSYAEEAYEQYF. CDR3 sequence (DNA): TGTGCCAGCAGTTACGCGGAGGAAGCTTACGAGCAGTACTTC.

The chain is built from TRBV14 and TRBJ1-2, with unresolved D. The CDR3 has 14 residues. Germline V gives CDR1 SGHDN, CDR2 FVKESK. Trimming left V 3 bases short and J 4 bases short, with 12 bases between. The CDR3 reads CASSHERAFYGYTF. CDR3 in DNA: TGTGCCAGCAGCCATGAGAGGGCATTCTATGGCTACACCTTC.

In DNA, the CDR3 is TGTGCCAGCAGTTCAGGGGACCTCGGGGCAAGACGGGACGAGCAGTACTTC. Translated: CASSSGDLGARRDEQYF. The chain recombines TRBV28 with TRBJ2-7; D may be TRBD1 (6 bases). Trimming stripped 4 bases from V and 5 bases from J, with 24 bases between. This CDR3 contains 17 residues. Germline lookup yields CDR1 MDHEN and CDR2 SYDVKM.